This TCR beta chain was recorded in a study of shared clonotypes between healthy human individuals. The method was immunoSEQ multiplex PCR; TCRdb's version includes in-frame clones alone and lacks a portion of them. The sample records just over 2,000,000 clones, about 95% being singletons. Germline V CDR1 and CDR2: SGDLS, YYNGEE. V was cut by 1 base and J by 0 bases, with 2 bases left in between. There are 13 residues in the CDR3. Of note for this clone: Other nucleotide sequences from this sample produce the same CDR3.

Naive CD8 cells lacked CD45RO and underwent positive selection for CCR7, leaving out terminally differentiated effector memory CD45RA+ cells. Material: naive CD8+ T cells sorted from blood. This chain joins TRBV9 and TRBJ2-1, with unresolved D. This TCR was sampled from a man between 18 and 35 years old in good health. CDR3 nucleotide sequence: TGTGCCAGCAGCGTAACCTCCTACAATGAGCAGTTCTTC. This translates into CASSVTSYNEQFF.